This is a list of T cell receptor beta chains from one sample in a study of blood T cell repertoires in COVID-19. Here immunoSEQ multiplex PCR was the method, and the copy in TCRdb shows in-frame clones only, minus some. Of fewer than 50,000 clones listed, approximately 82% were seen once; the top ten hold roughly 8.2%. The specimen sequenced was peripheral blood. The source is a human donor in a cohort sampled during active COVID-19. CDR3s include the opening cysteine and the closing phenylalanine or tryptophan. A D gene is named only where the DNA matches it firmly. Clone size is stated in some rows and not others, as once, few, many or a class when expanded.

v_gene: TRBV6-5; d_gene: NA; j_gene: TRBJ1-6; abundance: NA; CDR3aa: CASSSDRRSPLHF; CDR3nt: TGTGCCAGCAGTTCTGACAGGCGCTCACCCCTCCACTTT
v_gene: TRBV6-2/TRBV6-3; d_gene: NA; j_gene: TRBJ1-2; abundance: NA; CDR3aa: CASSYSRAGNYGYTF; CDR3nt: TGTGCCAGCAGTTACTCGCGGGCCGGAAACTATGGCTACACCTTC
v_gene: TRBV6-5; d_gene: NA; j_gene: TRBJ2-7; abundance: NA; CDR3aa: CASSYSRDYEQYF; CDR3nt: TGTGCCAGCAGTTACTCGCGGGACTACGAGCAGTACTTC
v_gene: TRBV5-4; d_gene: TRBD1; j_gene: TRBJ2-7; abundance: few; CDR3aa: CASSLGTGQYEQYF; CDR3nt: TGTGCCAGCAGCTTAGGTACGGGACAGTACGAGCAGTACTTC
v_gene: TRBV6-5; d_gene: TRBD1; j_gene: TRBJ2-1; abundance: NA; CDR3aa: CASKPGQGINEQFF; CDR3nt: TGTGCCAGCAAGCCGGGACAGGGTATCAATGAGCAGTTCTTC
v_gene: TRBV19; d_gene: TRBD2; j_gene: TRBJ2-5; abundance: NA; CDR3aa: CASRAGETQYF; CDR3nt: TGTGCCAGTAGAGCGGGGGAGACCCAGTACTTC
v_gene: TRBV4-3; d_gene: TRBD1; j_gene: TRBJ1-4; abundance: NA; CDR3aa: CASSRRYSGTENEKLFF; CDR3nt: TGCGCCAGCAGCCGCCGCTACTCCGGGACAGAAAATGAAAAACTGTTTTTT
v_gene: TRBV7-9; d_gene: NA; j_gene: TRBJ2-6; abundance: NA; CDR3aa: CASSLSGTGANVLTF; CDR3nt: TGTGCCAGCAGCTTATCGGGAACAGGGGCCAACGTCCTGACTTTC
v_gene: TRBV5-4; d_gene: TRBD1; j_gene: TRBJ1-4; abundance: NA; CDR3aa: CASSPDREREKLFF; CDR3nt: TGTGCCAGCAGCCCAGACAGGGAGAGAGAAAAACTGTTTTTT
v_gene: TRBV5-1; d_gene: NA; j_gene: TRBJ1-3; abundance: few; CDR3aa: CASSLGSMGNTIYF; CDR3nt: TGCGCCAGCAGCTTGGGGAGCATGGGAAACACCATATATTTT
v_gene: TRBV5-6; d_gene: NA; j_gene: TRBJ2-7; abundance: NA; CDR3aa: CASSFISGLYEQYF; CDR3nt: TGTGCCAGCAGCTTTATTTCGGGACTCTACGAGCAGTACTTC
v_gene: TRBV25-1; d_gene: TRBD1; j_gene: TRBJ1-2; abundance: once; CDR3aa: CASSEYSGTDSGYTF; CDR3nt: TGTGCCAGCAGTGAATATTCCGGGACAGACTCTGGCTACACCTTC
v_gene: TRBV4-3; d_gene: TRBD1; j_gene: TRBJ1-4; abundance: few; CDR3aa: CASSQDLAGGVEKLFF; CDR3nt: TGCGCCAGCAGCCAAGATTTGGCAGGGGGCGTCGAAAAACTGTTTTTT
v_gene: TRBV19; d_gene: TRBD2; j_gene: TRBJ2-3; abundance: NA; CDR3aa: CASSISAGGRDTQYF; CDR3nt: TGTGCCAGTAGTATATCGGCGGGAGGGCGAGATACGCAGTATTTT
v_gene: TRBV2; d_gene: NA; j_gene: TRBJ2-1; abundance: NA; CDR3aa: CASSELAEGNEQFF; CDR3nt: TGTGCCAGCAGTGAGTTAGCGGAGGGGAATGAGCAGTTCTTC
v_gene: TRBV2; d_gene: NA; j_gene: TRBJ1-1; abundance: NA; CDR3aa: CASSGGGSELWTEAFF; CDR3nt: TGTGCCAGCAGTGGGGGGGGCAGTGAATTGTGGACTGAAGCTTTCTTT
v_gene: TRBV4-1; d_gene: TRBD1; j_gene: TRBJ1-6; abundance: NA; CDR3aa: CASSPGQGSGWSRFVF; CDR3nt: TGCGCCAGCAGCCCGGGACAGGGATCAGGTTGGTCTCGGTTTGTCTTT
v_gene: TRBV6-2/TRBV6-3; d_gene: TRBD1; j_gene: TRBJ1-4; abundance: NA; CDR3aa: CASSLQGLREKLFF; CDR3nt: TGTGCCAGCAGCTTACAGGGGCTGCGGGAAAAACTGTTTTTT
v_gene: TRBV6-1; d_gene: TRBD2; j_gene: TRBJ2-2; abundance: NA; CDR3aa: CASSEIAGGSNTGELFF; CDR3nt: TGTGCCAGCAGTGAAATAGCGGGAGGCTCGAACACCGGGGAGCTGTTTTTT
v_gene: TRBV7-9; d_gene: TRBD2; j_gene: TRBJ2-7; abundance: NA; CDR3aa: CASSMREGYEQYF; CDR3nt: TGTGCCAGCAGCATGCGGGAGGGCTACGAGCAGTACTTC
v_gene: TRBV5-4; d_gene: NA; j_gene: TRBJ2-1; abundance: NA; CDR3aa: CASSSYSENEQFF; CDR3nt: TGTGCCAGCAGCTCCTATAGCGAGAATGAGCAGTTCTTC
v_gene: TRBV7-9; d_gene: TRBD2; j_gene: TRBJ2-2; abundance: once; CDR3aa: CASSPPTSGSPGELFF; CDR3nt: TGTGCCAGCAGCCCCCCGACTAGCGGGAGCCCCGGGGAGCTGTTTTTT
v_gene: TRBV6-5; d_gene: TRBD1; j_gene: TRBJ2-7; abundance: medium-sized; CDR3aa: CASRPKTGDSYEQYF; CDR3nt: TGTGCCAGCAGGCCTAAAACAGGGGACTCCTACGAGCAGTACTTC
v_gene: TRBV7-9; d_gene: TRBD1; j_gene: TRBJ1-1; abundance: few; CDR3aa: CASSLSGTGDTEAFF; CDR3nt: TGTGCCAGCAGCCTGTCAGGGACAGGGGACACTGAAGCTTTCTTT
v_gene: TRBV6-1; d_gene: TRBD1; j_gene: TRBJ2-7; abundance: NA; CDR3aa: CASSGQGQGLSYEQYF; CDR3nt: TGTGCCAGCAGTGGCCAAGGACAGGGCCTCTCCTACGAGCAGTACTTC
v_gene: TRBV5-4; d_gene: NA; j_gene: TRBJ1-2; abundance: once; CDR3aa: CASSLDRVSGYTF; CDR3nt: TGTGCCAGCAGCTTGGACAGGGTCTCTGGCTACACCTTC
v_gene: TRBV9; d_gene: NA; j_gene: TRBJ2-3; abundance: NA; CDR3aa: CASSVGPTDTQYF; CDR3nt: TGTGCCAGCAGCGTAGGGCCCACAGATACGCAGTATTTT
v_gene: TRBV11-3; d_gene: NA; j_gene: TRBJ2-1; abundance: NA; CDR3aa: CASSLRRGGGLDEQFF; CDR3nt: TGTGCCAGCAGCTTACGACGCGGTGGGGGACTGGATGAGCAGTTCTTC
v_gene: TRBV7-2; d_gene: TRBD2; j_gene: TRBJ2-2; abundance: NA; CDR3aa: CASSLGLSGRGTGELFF; CDR3nt: TGTGCCAGCAGCTTAGGATTGAGCGGGAGAGGGACCGGGGAGCTGTTTTTT
v_gene: TRBV7-2; d_gene: TRBD2; j_gene: TRBJ2-7; abundance: NA; CDR3aa: CASSTSSGSRPTYF; CDR3nt: TGTGCCAGCAGCACCTCTAGCGGGAGTCGACCGACGTACTTC
v_gene: TRBV10-3; d_gene: TRBD2; j_gene: TRBJ2-1; abundance: NA; CDR3aa: CAISDWGGYNEQFF; CDR3nt: TGTGCCATCAGTGACTGGGGGGGTTACAATGAGCAGTTCTTC